This T cell receptor (beta chain) was documented in a study of blood T cell repertoires in COVID-19. As for the study in general: COVID-19 samples from acute and convalescent phases originated in the United States, Italy and Spain. Nucleic acid was either cDNA or gDNA, and it came from T cells, B-cell-depleted T cells, or PBMCs.

Trimming removed 8 bases from V and 5 bases from J, with 18 bases in between. The CDR3 contains 14 residues. In germline, CDR1 is SEHNR, CDR2 FQNEAQ (reference sequence). Sequencing was performed with immunoSEQ multiplex PCR; in TCRdb, only in-frame clones are kept and a portion is missing. Of roughly 110,000 clones in the sample, about four fifths were seen once. This receptor was taken from a woman aged 60-70 years with acute or convalescent COVID-19. Source material: peripheral blood. The chain links TRBV7-9 to TRBJ2-5, with D maybe TRBD2 (7 bases). The CDR3 DNA reads as TGTGCCAGCTCCCGGGGGGCTTGGATTGAGACCCAGTACTTC. Translating gives CASSRGAWIETQYF.